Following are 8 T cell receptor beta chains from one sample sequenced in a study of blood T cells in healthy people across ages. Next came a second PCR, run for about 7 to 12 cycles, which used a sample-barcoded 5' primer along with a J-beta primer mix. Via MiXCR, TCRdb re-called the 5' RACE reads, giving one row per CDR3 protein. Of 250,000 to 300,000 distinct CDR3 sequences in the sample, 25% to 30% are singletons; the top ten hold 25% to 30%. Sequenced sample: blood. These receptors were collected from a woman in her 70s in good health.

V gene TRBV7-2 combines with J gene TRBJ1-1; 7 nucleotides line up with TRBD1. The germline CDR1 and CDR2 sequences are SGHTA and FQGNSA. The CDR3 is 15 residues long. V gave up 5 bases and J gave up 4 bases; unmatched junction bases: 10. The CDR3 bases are TGTGCCAGCAGCCGTACAGGAGCAGGGGGCACTGAAGCTTTCTTT. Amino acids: CASSRTGAGGTEAFF.

CDR3 in DNA: TGCGCCAGCAGCCAAGAGAATCGTGGGGATACGCAGTATTTT. Its protein product is CASSQENRGDTQYF. The chain carries TRBV4-3 and TRBJ2-3; no definite D call. CDR3 length equals 14 residues. Looked up from germline, CDR1 is LGHNA and CDR2 is YSLEER. V was pared by 0 bases and J by 6 bases, with 10 bases between.

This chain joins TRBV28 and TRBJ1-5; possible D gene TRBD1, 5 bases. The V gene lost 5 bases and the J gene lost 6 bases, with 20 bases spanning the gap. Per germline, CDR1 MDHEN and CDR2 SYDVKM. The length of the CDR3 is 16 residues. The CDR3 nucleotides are TGTGCCAGCAGTCCCCTTCGGGACGGCTCGGGTCAGCCCCAGCATTTT. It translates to CASSPLRDGSGQPQHF.

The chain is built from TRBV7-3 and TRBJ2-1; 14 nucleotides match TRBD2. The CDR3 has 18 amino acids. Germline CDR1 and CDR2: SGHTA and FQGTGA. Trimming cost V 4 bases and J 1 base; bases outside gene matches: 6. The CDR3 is CASSSGTSGSGSYNEQFF. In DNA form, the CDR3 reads TGTGCCAGCAGCTCGGGGACTAGCGGGAGTGGGTCCTACAATGAGCAGTTCTTC.

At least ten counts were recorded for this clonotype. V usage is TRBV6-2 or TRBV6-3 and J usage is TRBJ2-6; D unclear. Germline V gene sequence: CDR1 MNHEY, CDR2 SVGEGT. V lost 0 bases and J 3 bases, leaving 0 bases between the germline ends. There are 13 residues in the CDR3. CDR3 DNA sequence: TGTGCCAGCAGTTACTCTGGGGCCAACGTCCTGACTTTC. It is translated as CASSYSGANVLTF.

CDR3 loop: CAPRGAGATYEQYF. For the CDR3, the DNA is TGTGCCCCACGAGGAGCAGGGGCCACCTACGAGCAGTACTTC. This chain connects TRBV21-1 to TRBJ2-7; TRBD1, the D gene given by the table, was not confirmed from the DNA. TRBV21-1 is a known pseudogene. This CDR3 region has 14 residues.

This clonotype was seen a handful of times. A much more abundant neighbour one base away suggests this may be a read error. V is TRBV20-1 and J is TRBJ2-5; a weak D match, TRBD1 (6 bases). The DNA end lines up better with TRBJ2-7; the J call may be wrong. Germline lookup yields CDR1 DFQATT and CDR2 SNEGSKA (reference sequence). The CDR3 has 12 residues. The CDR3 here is CSAGPGQREQYF. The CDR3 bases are TGCAGTGCTGGCCCGGGACAACGCGAGCAGTACTTC.

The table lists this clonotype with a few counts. The CDR3 bases are TGTGCCAGCAGTTCGAGTACTAGCGACACAGATACGCAGTATTTT. Its translation is CASSSSTSDTDTQYF. V is TRBV28 and J is TRBJ2-3, with 7 bases aligning to TRBD2. The CDR3 is 15 amino acids. V gave up 4 bases and J gave up 2 bases; unmatched junction bases: 6. The germline CDR1 and CDR2 sequences are MDHEN and SYDVKM. The full variable domain, completed using reference TRBV28 and TRBJ2-3, is DVKVTQSSRYLVKRTGEKVFLECVQDMDHENMFWYRQDPGLGLRLIYFSYDVKMKEKGDIPEGYSVSREKKERFSLILESASTNQTSMYLCASSSSTSDTDTQYFGPGTRLTVL.